A single TCR beta chain is shown here with its context. This specimen belongs to a study of blood T cell repertoires in COVID-19. On the study more broadly: The study drew acute and convalescent COVID-19 samples from the United States, Italy and Spain. PBMCs, B-cell-depleted T cells, or T cells were the source of the cDNA or gDNA that made up the material.

How the authors handled the data: Quantification of nucleated cells was approximated via reference gene primer amplification. Sequencing was performed with immunoSEQ multiplex PCR; in TCRdb, only in-frame clones are kept and a portion is missing. The V and J calls and the clone size are those of that table, but D and trimming were determined from the DNA. In the table there are tens of thousands of clones, about nine tenths of which are singletons. The CDR3 loop spans 15 amino acids. V lost 4 bases and J lost 11; bases outside the gene matches: 11. Germline loops: CDR1 MNHEY, CDR2 SVGAGI. The sequence derives from a woman aged 55-69 years with active COVID-19. This sequence joins TRBV6-5 and TRBJ2-7; 13 bases are shared with TRBD2. The source material was peripheral blood. CDR3 sequence reads: CASSSPLAGGKGEYF. The CDR3 DNA is TGTGCCAGCAGTTCGCCACTAGCGGGGGGGAAAGGGGAGTACTTC.